The 18 T cell receptor beta chains in this list originate from one sample, sequenced in a study of T cell repertoires in cytomegalovirus infection (dated by TCRdb to the late 2010s). The antigens these receptors bind are not known. This sample's treatment or condition label indicates: in vitro stimulation with specific CMV peptide epitopes to enrich CMV-specific T cells. For sequencing, an Illumina HiSeq 1500 was employed. TCRdb trimmed public reads at Q25 via fastp, called clones via MiXCR and kept in-frame beta chains. A single entry per CDR3 protein holds the most common genes and DNA from its merged rows. The sample table lists about 220,000 distinct CDR3 sequences, 35% to 45% of them with a count of one. The ten biggest clones cover 55% to 70% of the sample. This specimen was CD8+ T cells from cultured PBMCs, taken from culture after CMV antigen stimulation. Receptor source: a human donor in good health (CMV status not recorded). Some clones in this sample may be carry-over from other donors' samples.

This clonotype was seen only once. The chain couples TRBV5-3 to TRBJ2-1, with D tentatively TRBD1 or TRBD2 (6 bases each). TRBV5-3 is marked as an open reading frame, function uncertain. CDR3 length equals 14 residues. The V end lost 8 bases, the J end lost 9 bases, and 21 bases lay between the germline ends. In DNA, the CDR3 is TGTGCCAGCAGCCCGGGGACGGGGGCAGGTGAGCAGTTCTTC. This codes for CASSPGTGAGEQFF.

The chain has TRBV12-3 or TRBV12-4 and TRBJ1-5, with D perhaps matching TRBD1 (6 bases). CDR3 size: 14 residues. Deletions cut 5 bases from V and 5 bases from J, with 13 bases between. The CDR3 loop reads CASSTRTAHQPQHF. The CDR3 DNA reads TGTGCCAGCAGTACCCGGACAGCTCATCAGCCCCAGCATTTT.

This clonotype was observed at least ten times. V and J are TRBV12-3 or TRBV12-4 and TRBJ2-1, with TRBD1 as a possible D gene (6 bases). This CDR3 has 11 amino acids. V gave up 7 bases and J gave up 9 bases, with 10 bases separating them. The CDR3 loop is CASKIRGEQFF. The CDR3 nucleotides read TGTGCCAGCAAAATCAGGGGTGAGCAGTTCTTC.

The rearrangement links TRBV14 to TRBJ2-1; D is perhaps TRBD2 (5 bases). The V gene lost 5 bases and the J gene lost 3 bases, with 14 bases spanning the gap. This CDR3 is built from 15 residues. CDR1 and CDR2 from the germline V gene are SGHDN and FVKESK. The CDR3 nucleotides read TGTGCCAGCAGCTTGAGGGCCACGTACTACAATGAGCAGTTCTTC. As protein: CASSLRATYYNEQFF.

This chain connects TRBV12-3 or TRBV12-4 to TRBJ1-3; tentative D call: TRBD1 (5 bases). The CDR3 totals 15 residues. The germline V and J ends were trimmed by 3 bases and 4 bases, with 13 bases remaining between them. The CDR3: CASSLPEGIGNTIYF. CDR3 nucleotides: TGTGCCAGCAGTTTGCCTGAGGGGATCGGAAACACCATATATTTT.

This rearrangement joins TRBV20-1 to TRBJ2-5; tentatively, D is TRBD1 or TRBD2 (5 bases each). Trimming took off 1 base at V and 0 bases at J, with 12 bases between the two ends. Per the germline V gene, CDR1 is DFQATT and CDR2 is SNEGSKA (reference sequence). The CDR3 has 15 amino acids. The CDR3 bases are TGCAGTGCTAGAGCGGGACCTTTGTACCAAGAGACCCAGTACTTC. Its translation is CSARAGPLYQETQYF.

V is TRBV7-6 and J is TRBJ2-3; maybe TRBD2 (5 bases). Trimming left V 0 bases short and J 2 bases short, with 9 bases between. The CDR3 has 15 residues. The V gene's germline CDR1 is SGHVS and CDR2 FNYEAQ. CDR3 in DNA: TGTGCCAGCAGCTTAGCAGGCGGGTACACAGATACGCAGTATTTT. Translation: CASSLAGGYTDTQYF.

This chain links TRBV6-6 with TRBJ2-1; unclear D gene. Germline V gene data show CDR1 as MNHNY and CDR2 as SVGAGI (reference sequence). CDR3 length: 12 residues. Trimming removed 2 bases at V and 6 bases at J, with 5 bases between. The CDR3 here is CASSYPPNEQFF. The DNA for the CDR3 is TGTGCCAGCAGTTACCCCCCCAATGAGCAGTTCTTC.

This clonotype was seen many times. The gene calls are TRBV28 and TRBJ2-2; D is possibly TRBD1 or TRBD2 (5 bases each). The CDR3 contains 12 residues. The V end was cut by 4 bases, the J end by 5 bases, with 5 bases between. Germline CDR1 and CDR2: MDHEN and SYDVKM. The CDR3 DNA follows: TGTGCCAGCAGTTGGGGGACCGGGGAGCTGTTTTTT. Amino acids: CASSWGTGELFF.

The sample holds a few counts of this clonotype. This chain uses TRBV27 with TRBJ2-1; possibly TRBD1 or TRBD2 for D (5 bases each). Trimming took off 1 base at V and 5 bases at J, with 12 bases between the two ends. The CDR3 sequence is 15 residues long. CDR1 is MNHEY, CDR2 SMNVEV, per germline (reference sequence). The CDR3 here is CASSLYGAMDNEQFF. The CDR3 DNA reads as TGTGCCAGCAGTTTATACGGGGCGATGGACAATGAGCAGTTCTTC.

This clonotype was observed many times. This sequence joins TRBV7-2 and TRBJ1-3; D unclear. Germline V gives CDR1 SGHTA, CDR2 FQGNSA. With 3 bases removed from V and 1 base from J, the gap between germline ends came to 10 bases. This CDR3 region has 15 residues. This CDR3 is CASSFYGISGNTIYF. DNA of the CDR3: TGTGCCAGCAGCTTTTATGGGATTTCTGGAAACACCATATATTTT.

The chain recombines TRBV7-8 with TRBJ2-3, with a tentative D call TRBD1 (5 bases). V dropped 2 bases and J dropped 6 bases, with 6 bases sitting between them. The germline gives CDR1 SGHVS, CDR2 FQNEAQ. CDR3 size: 12 residues. The CDR3, as DNA: TGTGCCAGCAGCTTACGACAGGATACGCAGTATTTT. Translated: CASSLRQDTQYF.

This clonotype was counted between two and nine times. The genes are TRBV7-9 and TRBJ2-7; maybe TRBD1 (5 bases). Germline V gene sequence: CDR1 SEHNR, CDR2 FQNEAQ (reference sequence). This CDR3 has 13 residues. V was shortened by 2 bases and J by 2 bases, with 7 bases between the two germline ends. CDR3 sequence (DNA): TGTGCCAGCAGCTTACAGGGAACCTACGAGCAGTACTTC. Its protein is CASSLQGTYEQYF.

The genes are TRBV5-1 and TRBJ2-1; 7 bases match TRBD1. CDR3 length equals 18 residues. After removal of 3 bases from V and 0 bases from J, the junction contained 12 bases not matched to a gene. The germline gives CDR1 SGHRS, CDR2 YFSETQ. CDR3 coding DNA: TGCGCCAGCAGCTCCAAAGGACAGGCACTTACCTCCTACAATGAGCAGTTCTTC. Protein product: CASSSKGQALTSYNEQFF.

This clonotype has a handful of counts. This chain joins TRBV28 and TRBJ2-1; D may be TRBD1 or TRBD2 (5 bases each). The V end lost 4 bases, the J end lost 9 bases, and 16 bases lay between the germline ends. The CDR3 totals 14 residues. Germline values: CDR1 MDHEN, CDR2 SYDVKM. CDR3 nucleotide sequence: TGTGCCAGCAGTTGGGCTAGTGGGACCTCTGAGCAGTTCTTC. It is translated as CASSWASGTSEQFF.

The genes are TRBV28 and TRBJ1-5; D unclear. This CDR3 has 15 residues. V gave up 6 bases and J gave up 6 bases, with 18 bases separating them. Germline loops: CDR1 MDHEN, CDR2 SYDVKM. DNA of the CDR3: TGTGCCAGCAGCCCCACCGTGACCCTGACTCAGCCCCAGCATTTT. This sequence encodes CASSPTVTLTQPQHF.

This clonotype was observed a few times. V gene TRBV7-9 combines with J gene TRBJ2-5; D possibly corresponds to TRBD2 (5 bases). The V and J ends lost 5 bases and 5 bases respectively, with 21 bases between them. The CDR3 sequence is 16 residues long. Germline lookup yields CDR1 SEHNR and CDR2 FQNEAQ (reference sequence). The CDR3 reads CASSHLVRGEKETQYF. As DNA, the CDR3 is TGTGCCAGCAGCCACCTTGTTCGGGGAGAAAAGGAGACCCAGTACTTC.

V gene TRBV6-5 combines with J gene TRBJ2-5; 7 bases align to TRBD2. V shed 0 bases, J shed 4 bases, and the junction held 2 bases outside the gene matches. CDR1 is MNHEY, CDR2 SVGAGI, per germline. This CDR3 spans 14 amino acids. The CDR3 region has the DNA TGTGCCAGCAGTTACTCCACGGGAGGAGAGACCCAGTACTTC. Translating it yields CASSYSTGGETQYF.